This TCR beta chain stems from a study of shared clonotypes between healthy human individuals (dated by TCRdb to the early 2020s). For the study in its entirety: Two women and a few men aged 18 to 49 years were included in the cohort. For each donor, CD4 naive and CD4 memory were each given three plates, CD8 naive was given two plates, and CD8 memory was given one plate. Libraries were prepared and TCR repertoires were sequenced by different laboratories using diverse techniques, in order to increase sequencing depth and limit assay-specific biases. Between about 0.85 and 10 billion PBMCs per donor were obtained by leukapheresis. The study deeply sequenced blood TCR repertoires of five healthy adults to estimate repertoire size and the extent of clonotype sharing between individuals.

A word on this clone: What this receptor recognizes is not known. Base qualities are not at hand, and no much larger clone is one base apart.

Based on the germline V gene, the CDR1 and CDR2 sequences are MDHEN and SYDVKM. V loses 6 bases at its end and J loses 5 bases; junction bases beyond the gene matches: 16. From the cysteine up to the phenylalanine, the CDR3 has a length of 18 residues. Only CDR3 DNA remains: 54 bases, in frame from the first base. The donors were healthy, HIV-negative adults who had no recently reported acute infections or vaccinations. Every donor was a Caucasian adult living in Nashville, Tennessee, USA. Magnetic negative selection was used to enrich CD4+ T cells, after which naive cells were positively selected on CD45RA and the negative fraction became the memory subset. After blood collection by leukapheresis, PBMCs were isolated using Ficoll-Histopaque density gradient centrifugation and then cryopreserved in the vapor phase of liquid nitrogen. Analytical flow cytometry was used to check the purity and quantity of every magnetically sorted T cell population. Genomic DNA was isolated from every sorted fraction and measured by UV absorbance on a Nanodrop 2000c.

Using the deep immunoSEQ assay, multiplex PCR amplified TCR CDR3 regions from genomic DNA. Extracted genomic DNA from each cell subset was distributed evenly across all wells of several immunoSEQ 96-well plates, and each plate was treated as a replicate. Each replicate PCR for sorted subsets received about 220 ng genomic DNA, equal to roughly 33,000 T cell genomes. The purified libraries were quantified using a Qubit 3.0 fluorometer, sized with a Bioanalyzer 2100, and then quantified again using the KAPA Library Quantification kit. Each immunoSEQ 96-well plate was sequenced on its own single-read 150-cycle Illumina NextSeq 550 flow cell. The paper's processing steps were these. Because the immunoSEQ output included only junctional sequences and no quality scores, the filtering could not be the same as the filtering used for full-length reads. Sequences were annotated with PyIR, a Python wrapper for IgBLAST v1.9, and V/J genes and CDR3 were assigned using IMGT germline references. Reads were filtered out if the reads had weak V/J assignments (E-value above 1e-6), no CDR3, stop codons, out-of-frame junctions, or ambiguous translated residues. V3J clonotypes were defined as sequences sharing the same inferred V gene, J gene, and CDR3 amino acid sequence. To compute the percentage overlap between repertoires, the number of shared unique clonotypes was divided by the size of the smaller repertoire. Three approaches were used to assess repertoire richness: RTK rarefaction, the Chao1 estimator, and Recon v2.1 estimates of unobserved clonotypes. Generation probabilities for all TCRbeta clonotypes obtained by the gDNA method from four donors were computed using OLGA. Imported from immuneACCESS, the table was reduced by TCRdb to in-frame sequences with V and J called. These copies leave out some clones; in studies compared against another copy, an unresolved V gene accounts for under half, and the cause of the remainder is not known. The DNA was the basis for D and trimming; V, J and clone size are from that table. Recorded for this sample are about 2.5 million clones; around 93% of them occurred a single time. The ten largest make up around 0.4% of the sample.

The investigation overall reported the following: Clonotypes shared by all four sorted-subset donors showed higher generation probabilities than non-shared clonotypes. Rarefaction of sorted-subset datasets indicated incomplete sequencing despite the large sequencing depth. Sampling was restricted to blood, and TCR repertoires in tissues likely differ from the TCR repertoires found in blood. Because the study included only a small number of donors, the genetic and exposure-history diversity represented was limited. Larger estimated clonotype richness was generally found for naive subsets than for memory subsets. Sharing across several donors was observed for around 5% of naive CD4, around 3.5% of naive CD8, roughly 2.3% of memory CD4, and roughly 0.4% of memory CD8 clonotypes. Pairwise subsampling led to the expectation that sequencing depth would affect the degree of clonotype sharing among donors.

Sequenced: naive CD4+ T cells from PBMCs. The sample's cell subset or site label is to be understood as: CD45RA+ positively selected. The receptor chain draws on TRBV28 and TRBJ2-5, with TRBD1 matching 12 junction bases. The source is a man between 18 and 29 years old in good health. Some clones in this sample may be carry-over from other donors' samples. The CDR3 protein sequence reads: CASRLPGQGASYMETQYF. The DNA sequence is TGTGCCAGCAGGCTGCCGGGACAGGGGGCGAGTTATATGGAGACCCAGTACTTC.